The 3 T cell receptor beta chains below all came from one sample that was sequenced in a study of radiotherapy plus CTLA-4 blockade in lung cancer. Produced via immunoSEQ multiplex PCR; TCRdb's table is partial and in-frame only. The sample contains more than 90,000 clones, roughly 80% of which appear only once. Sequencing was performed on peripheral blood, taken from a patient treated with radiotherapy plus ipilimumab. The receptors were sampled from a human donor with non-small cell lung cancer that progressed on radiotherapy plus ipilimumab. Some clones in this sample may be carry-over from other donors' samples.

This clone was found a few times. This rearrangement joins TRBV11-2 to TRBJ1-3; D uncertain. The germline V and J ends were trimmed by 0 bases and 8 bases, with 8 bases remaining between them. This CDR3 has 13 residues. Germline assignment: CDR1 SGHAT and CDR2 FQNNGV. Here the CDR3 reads CASSLESQDTIYF. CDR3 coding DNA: TGTGCCAGCAGCTTAGAGTCGCAGGACACCATATATTTT. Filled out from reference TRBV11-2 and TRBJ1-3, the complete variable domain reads EAGVAQSPRYKIIEKRQSVAFWCNPISGHATLYWYQQILGQGPKLLIQFQNNGVVDDSQLPKDRFSAERLKGVDSTLKIQPAKLEDSAVYLCASSLESQDTIYFGEGSWLTVV.

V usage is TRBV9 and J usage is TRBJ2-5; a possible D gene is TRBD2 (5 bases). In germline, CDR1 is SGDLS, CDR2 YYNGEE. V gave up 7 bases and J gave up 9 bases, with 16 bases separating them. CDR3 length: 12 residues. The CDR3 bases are TGTGCCAGCGCAGAGCGGTTAGGGCCCCAGTACTTC. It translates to CASAERLGPQYF.

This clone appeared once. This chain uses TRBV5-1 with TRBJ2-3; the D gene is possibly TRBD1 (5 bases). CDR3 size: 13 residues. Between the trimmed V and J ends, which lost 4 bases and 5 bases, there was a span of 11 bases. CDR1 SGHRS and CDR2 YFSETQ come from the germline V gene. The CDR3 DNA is TGCGCCAGCAGCGAGCAGGGTCAAGATACGCAGTATTTT. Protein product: CASSEQGQDTQYF.